Below are 25 T cell receptor beta chains sequenced from a single sample in a study of Graves' ophthalmopathy and Graves' hyperthyroidism. The authors amplified TCR beta CDR3 regions from RNA transcripts. First-round RT-PCR relied on HTBI primers, and a second-round multiplex PCR came next. TCRdb independently ran MiXCR on the multiplex PCR reads; one entry per CDR3 protein. In the table there are 300,000 to 350,000 distinct CDR3 sequences, roughly 17% of which are singletons. Sequenced sample: peripheral blood. The receptors come from an adult man with Graves' ophthalmopathy.

The CDR3, as DNA: TGTGCCAGTAGTGCCAACCCTCGACGGGGGAGCTATGGCTACACCTTC. Translating gives CASSANPRRGSYGYTF. The chain uses TRBV6-2 or TRBV6-3 and TRBJ1-2; D perhaps matches TRBD1 (5 bases). With 9 bases removed from V and 4 bases from J, the gap between germline ends came to 24 bases. Germline V CDR1 and CDR2: MNHEY, SVGEGT. This CDR3 contains 16 residues.

The sample holds many counts of this clonotype. The chain employs TRBV2 and TRBJ1-2; no clear D. Germline CDR1 reads SNHLY; CDR2 reads FYNNEI. V dropped 2 bases and J dropped 7 bases, with 11 bases sitting between them. The CDR3 totals 13 residues. CDR3 DNA sequence: TGTGCCAGCAGTGAATTTGTCGAGGGTGGCTACACCTTC. It yields the protein CASSEFVEGGYTF.

This clonotype was counted at least ten times. The chain joins TRBV27 to TRBJ2-4, with 7 bases fitting TRBD1. J lost 9 bases, V lost 4 bases, and 9 bases had no gene match. CDR1 is MNHEY and CDR2 is SMNVEV in the germline V gene (reference sequence). CDR3 length: 14 residues. The CDR3 sequence: CASSSRDRMGIQYF. CDR3 nucleotides: TGTGCCAGCAGTTCCCGGGACAGAATGGGCATTCAGTACTTC.

CDR3 protein: CASQWPGEETQYF. As DNA, the CDR3 is TGTGCCAGCCAATGGCCCGGGGAAGAGACCCAGTACTTC. J is TRBJ2-5 and V is TRBV6-1; possibly TRBD2 for D (5 bases). Germline V gene data show CDR1 as MNHNS and CDR2 as SASEGT. This CDR3 region has 13 residues. V was cut by 8 bases and J by 3 bases, with 13 bases left in between.

V and J are TRBV6-1 and TRBJ2-5; 10 positions agree with TRBD2. V gave up 7 bases and J gave up 0 bases; unmatched junction bases: 5. The CDR3 contains 15 residues. Germline V gene lookup returns CDR1 MNHNS and CDR2 SASEGT. The CDR3 protein is CASNDGLADQETQYF. CDR3 nucleotide sequence: TGTGCCAGCAACGACGGACTAGCGGACCAAGAGACCCAGTACTTC.

This clonotype has at least ten counts. The CDR3 sequence: CASSLGQAYEAFF. The DNA for the CDR3 is TGTGCCAGCAGCTTAGGGCAGGCTTATGAAGCTTTCTTT. The chain carries TRBV7-6 and TRBJ1-1; D gene ambiguous. This CDR3 is 13 amino acids long. Germline V CDR1 and CDR2: SGHVS, FNYEAQ. The V gene lost 1 base and the J gene lost 7 bases, with 10 bases spanning the gap.

This clonotype was detected ten times or more. The chain is built from TRBV27 and TRBJ1-2; 8 bases are shared with TRBD1. V gave up 5 bases and J gave up 5 bases; unmatched junction bases: 4. Germline CDR1 is MNHEY and CDR2 is SMNVEV (reference sequence). CDR3 length: 13 amino acids. Written as DNA, the CDR3 is TGTGCCAGCAGTGGACAGGGCGGATATGGCTACACCTTC. This codes for CASSGQGGYGYTF.

This clonotype showed up many times. J is TRBJ2-7 and V is TRBV5-1; TRBD2 matches at 10 bases. V lost 3 bases, J lost 3 bases, and 3 bases stayed unmatched. The CDR3 runs to 14 residues. Looked up from germline, CDR1 is SGHRS and CDR2 is YFSETQ. The CDR3 protein is CASSSTSGIYEQYF. DNA for the CDR3: TGCGCCAGCAGCTCCACTAGCGGGATCTACGAGCAGTACTTC.

CDR3 loop: CASSGWGQGGNSPLHF. The CDR3 DNA reads TGTGCCAGCAGTGGGTGGGGACAGGGAGGGAATTCACCCCTCCACTTT. The chain has TRBV2 and TRBJ1-6; TRBD1 aligns across 9 bases. J gave up 7 bases and V 4 bases, and 8 bases lay outside the gene matches. The germline V gene encodes CDR1 SNHLY and CDR2 FYNNEI. The CDR3 is made up of 16 amino acids.

The V gene is TRBV6-2 or TRBV6-3, the J gene TRBJ2-5; 9 bases match TRBD1. Germline trimming cut 6 bases from V and 9 bases from J; bases unmatched to any gene: 17. The CDR3 contains 16 residues. From germline, CDR1 is MNHEY and CDR2 SVGEGT. The CDR3 spells CASSQWGPGQGPPQYF. In DNA form, the CDR3 reads TGTGCCAGCAGCCAATGGGGACCGGGACAGGGTCCTCCCCAGTACTTC.

Comment on this clonotype: Just one base apart from a much larger clone, this may be a read error. The chain combines TRBV12-3 or TRBV12-4 with TRBJ2-2, with D perhaps TRBD2 (6 bases). Trimming took 7 bases from V and 5 from J, leaving 11 bases between them. The CDR3 covers 13 residues. CDR3: CASKRRGTGELFF. For the CDR3, the DNA is TGTGCCAGCAAGAGACGGGGGACCGGGGAGCTGTTTTTT.

This sequence joins TRBV6-1 and TRBJ1-6; 9 bases line up with TRBD1. CDR1 and CDR2 (germline): MNHNS, SASEGT. The CDR3 is 14 amino acids. V lost 10 bases to trimming and J lost 9 bases; unmatched junction nucleotides: 10. DNA for the CDR3: TGTGCCACCCGCTCCGGGACAGGGAGTTCACCCCTCCACTTT. Translating it yields CATRSGTGSSPLHF.

At least ten counts were recorded for this clonotype. This chain joins TRBV27 and TRBJ1-2; possible D gene TRBD1, 6 bases. The V gene lost 10 bases and the J gene lost 7 bases, with 22 bases spanning the gap. The CDR3 loop spans 14 amino acids. Germline loops: CDR1 MNHEY, CDR2 SMNVEV (reference sequence). In DNA, the CDR3 is TGTGCCACCCACAAGGGCGGGGGGCTCCTTGGCTACACCTTC. Translation: CATHKGGGLLGYTF.

Many counts were recorded for this clonotype. This chain connects TRBV6-1 to TRBJ1-1, with D maybe TRBD1 (5 bases). This CDR3 spans 13 amino acids. V lost 2 bases and J 6 bases, leaving 10 bases between the germline ends. The germline CDR1 and CDR2 sequences are MNHNS and SASEGT. CDR3 sequence reads: CASSEFRQSEAFF. CDR3 bases: TGTGCCAGCAGTGAATTCAGACAGTCTGAAGCTTTCTTT.

This clonotype was recorded a few times. A clone one base away is much larger, so this may be a read error. The rearrangement links TRBV3-1 to TRBJ2-7; D not resolved. The germline gives CDR1 LGHDT, CDR2 YNNKEL (reference sequence). The CDR3 has 15 residues. The CDR3 DNA is TGTGTCAGCAGGCAAAGGTCATTAAACTCCTACGAGCAGTACTTC. Amino acid sequence: CVSRQRSLNSYEQYF.

This clonotype was seen ten or more times. J is TRBJ2-2 and V is TRBV29-1; the D is unclear. The germline gives CDR1 SQVTM, CDR2 ANQGSEA. Trimming removed 0 bases at V and 5 bases at J, with 7 bases between. There are 13 residues in the CDR3. The CDR3 nucleotides are TGCAGCGTTGAAGAGGGTATTACCGGGGAGCTGTTTTTT. Its protein is CSVEEGITGELFF.

This clonotype was picked up many times. CDR3 DNA: TGTGCCAGCAGCCCCAGGGAATCACCCCTCCACTTT. Amino acid sequence: CASSPRESPLHF. V gene TRBV6-1 combines with J gene TRBJ1-6; D is possibly TRBD1 (5 bases). The V and J ends lost 6 bases and 10 bases respectively, with 10 bases between them. The CDR3 is 12 residues long. Germline CDR1 is MNHNS and CDR2 is SASEGT.

The chain combines TRBV12-3 or TRBV12-4 with TRBJ2-7; D possibly uses TRBD1 or TRBD2 (5 bases each). Trimming took 3 bases from V and 6 from J, leaving 21 bases between them. The CDR3 spans 16 residues. The CDR3 DNA sequence: TGTGCCAGCAGTTTTGCCCTAAGGGGCAGGGCGGGCGAGCAGTACTTC. As protein: CASSFALRGRAGEQYF.

This clonotype was detected ten times or more. The V call is TRBV6-1, the J call TRBJ2-2; D possibly corresponds to TRBD2 (6 bases). Germline V gene data show CDR1 as MNHNS and CDR2 as SASEGT. V was clipped by 8 bases and J by 3 bases, with 13 bases between them. This CDR3 comprises 14 residues. CDR3 loop: CASQERAYTGELFF. As DNA, the CDR3 is TGTGCCAGCCAAGAGCGGGCCTACACCGGGGAGCTGTTTTTT.

This sequence joins TRBV7-9 and TRBJ2-2; 10 bases align to TRBD2. Looked up from germline, CDR1 is SEHNR and CDR2 is FQNEAQ (reference sequence). CDR3 size: 15 residues. J gave up 4 bases and V 4 bases, and 3 bases lay outside the gene matches. CDR3 nucleotide sequence: TGTGCCAGCAGCTCGACTAGCGGGTTCACCGGGGAGCTGTTTTTT. The encoded protein is CASSSTSGFTGELFF.

Ten or more counts support this clonotype. V is TRBV29-1 and J is TRBJ1-5; the D is unclear. The CDR3 has 12 residues. Germline V gene sequence: CDR1 SQVTM, CDR2 ANQGSEA. The V and J ends lost 6 bases and 0 bases respectively, with 6 bases between them. The DNA of the CDR3 is TGCAGCGTGAAAGCTAGCAATCAGCCCCAGCATTTT. Translating gives CSVKASNQPQHF.

This chain connects TRBV27 to TRBJ1-6, with no clear D. The CDR3 runs to 15 residues. CDR1 and CDR2 (germline): MNHEY, SMNVEV (reference sequence). Trimming left V 3 bases short and J 6 bases short, with 12 bases between. The CDR3 region has the DNA TGTGCCAGCAGTTTGGCCGGGTCCCTTAATTCACCCCTCCACTTT. Protein: CASSLAGSLNSPLHF.

The V call is TRBV11-2, the J call TRBJ1-2; possible D gene TRBD1, 6 bases. CDR3 size: 15 residues. V was clipped by 5 bases and J by 0 bases, with 13 bases between them. CDR1 is SGHAT, CDR2 FQNNGV, per germline. CDR3 sequence: CASSTRGKANYGYTF. CDR3 in DNA: TGTGCCAGCAGCACAAGGGGGAAAGCTAACTATGGCTACACCTTC.

This clonotype ranks as medium-sized. V usage is TRBV29-1 and J usage is TRBJ2-5, with D possibly being TRBD2 (5 bases). CDR1 and CDR2 (germline): SQVTM, ANQGSEA. This CDR3 comprises 13 residues. Deletions cut 6 bases from V and 5 bases from J, with 16 bases between. In DNA form, the CDR3 reads TGCAGCGTCGCCGCACCCTCGGGGGAGACCCAGTACTTC. As protein: CSVAAPSGETQYF.

There are many counts of this clonotype. The V gene is TRBV5-1, the J gene TRBJ2-5, with a weak D call TRBD2 (6 bases). Trimming took off 4 bases at V and 5 bases at J, with 18 bases between the two ends. This CDR3 spans 15 amino acids. Germline assignment: CDR1 SGHRS and CDR2 YFSETQ. The CDR3 region is CASSDPGLNEETQYF. CDR3 nucleotides: TGCGCCAGCAGCGATCCCGGACTAAATGAGGAGACCCAGTACTTC. Drawing the rest from reference TRBV5-1 and TRBJ2-5, the complete variable domain is KAGVTQTPRYLIKTRGQQVTLSCSPISGHRSVSWYQQTPGQGLQFLFEYFSETQRNKGNFPGRFSGRQFSNSRSEMNVSTLELGDSALYLCASSDPGLNEETQYFGPGTRLLVL.